The 14 T cell receptor beta chains presented below share a single source sample, sequenced in a study of T cells of healthy individuals. TCRdb redid the calling of the 5' RACE reads with MiXCR, one entry per CDR3 protein. The sample includes 65,000 to 95,000 distinct CDR3 sequences, around 5.1% seen only once; the top ten take roughly 7.1%. These receptor sequences come from a female donor in good health.

This clonotype was observed a handful of times. This sequence joins TRBV18 and TRBJ2-5; D uncertain. This CDR3 comprises 13 residues. The germline gives CDR1 KGHSH, CDR2 LQKENI. The V end was cut by 2 bases, the J end by 2 bases, with 6 bases between. As DNA, the CDR3 is TGTGCCAGCTCACCATCACCTCAAGAGACCCAGTACTTC. This codes for CASSPSPQETQYF.

There are many counts of this clonotype. The chain couples TRBV7-2 to TRBJ2-7; D is unresolved. V lost 1 base to trimming and J lost 3 bases, with 10 bases between them. The CDR3 extends over 14 amino acids. Germline V lookup: CDR1 SGHTA, CDR2 FQGNSA. In nucleotides, the CDR3 is TGTGCCAGCAGCTTAGAGGGTACGAGCTACGAGCAGTACTTC. Amino acid sequence: CASSLEGTSYEQYF. Looking up the rest from reference TRBV7-2 and TRBJ2-7 gives the full variable domain: GAGVSQSPSNKVTEKGKDVELRCDPISGHTALYWYRQSLGQGLEFLIYFQGNSAPDKSGLPSDRFSAERTGGSVSTLTIQRTQQEDSAVYLCASSLEGTSYEQYFGPGTRLTVT.

At least ten counts were recorded for this clonotype. The CDR3 protein is CASSLGGKQLNQPQHF. DNA of the CDR3: TGTGCCAGCAGCTTGGGGGGCAAACAGCTCAATCAGCCCCAGCATTTT. This chain links TRBV5-6 with TRBJ1-5, with D tentatively TRBD1 (5 bases). The germline gives CDR1 SGHDT, CDR2 YYEEEE. V was pared by 0 bases and J by 3 bases, with 13 bases between. The length of the CDR3 is 16 residues.

This clonotype was observed a handful of times. This chain connects TRBV6-1 to TRBJ2-7, with TRBD2 as a possible D gene (6 bases). V was cut by 5 bases and J by 7 bases, with 21 bases left in between. Germline V gives CDR1 MNHNS, CDR2 SASEGT. The CDR3 is 15 amino acids. CDR3 sequence reads: CASSRRDGVRGEQYF. DNA of the CDR3: TGTGCCAGCAGTAGGAGGGACGGTGTTAGGGGAGAGCAGTACTTC.

This clonotype has at least ten counts. V usage is TRBV7-2 and J usage is TRBJ2-7; no clear D. Germline CDR1 and CDR2: SGHTA and FQGNSA. V was pared by 3 bases and J by 7 bases, with 16 bases between. The CDR3 is 14 amino acids. CDR3 protein: CASSFARARVEQYF. CDR3 bases: TGTGCCAGCAGCTTCGCAAGAGCCCGCGTTGAGCAGTACTTC.

In its sample, this clonotype was seen a few times. The chain carries TRBV4-1 and TRBJ1-1; TRBD1 is a possible D gene (6 bases). The CDR3 extends over 14 amino acids. Germline V gives CDR1 MGHRA, CDR2 YSYEKL. Trimming removed 2 bases from V and 4 bases from J, with 11 bases in between. CDR3: CASSQTTGTTEAFF. CDR3 DNA sequence: TGCGCCAGCAGCCAAACCACAGGGACCACTGAAGCTTTCTTT.

This clonotype was counted many times. The rearrangement uses TRBV25-1 and TRBJ1-2; D not certain. This CDR3 is 14 amino acids long. CDR1 is MGHDK and CDR2 is SYGVNS in the germline V gene. V was cut by 2 bases and J by 5 bases, with 12 bases left in between. The CDR3 reads CASSERTATYGYTF. The CDR3 region has the DNA TGTGCCAGCAGTGAACGTACAGCGACTTATGGCTACACCTTC.

Many counts were recorded for this clonotype. V gene TRBV20-1 combines with J gene TRBJ2-1; TRBD2 matches at 12 bases. This CDR3 is 15 amino acids long. V trimming: 4 bases; J trimming: 4 bases; junction bases outside the gene matches: 5. The germline CDR1 and CDR2 sequences are DFQATT and SNEGSKA (reference sequence). CDR3 in DNA: TGCAGTGCTATTGGGACTAGCGGGCGGTACAATGAGCAGTTCTTC. Translated, it gives CSAIGTSGRYNEQFF.

This clonotype was observed many times. DNA for the CDR3: TGCGCCAGCAGCCAGGGTCCCACGGGGGGAGCCACAGATACGCAGTATTTT. This gives the protein CASSQGPTGGATDTQYF. This chain joins TRBV4-3 and TRBJ2-3, with 7 positions matching TRBD2. CDR1 and CDR2 from the germline V gene are LGHNA and YSLEER. The CDR3 length is 17 residues. Trimming removed 3 bases from V and 2 bases from J; junction bases left unmatched: 11.

This clonotype was observed at least ten times. The rearrangement joins TRBV7-9 to TRBJ1-1, with D possibly TRBD1 on 6 matching bases. The V and J ends lost 8 bases and 0 bases respectively, with 13 bases between them. The CDR3 is 14 residues long. Germline V gives CDR1 SEHNR, CDR2 FQNEAQ (reference sequence). The CDR3 loop is CASENGQMNTEAFF. The CDR3, as DNA: TGTGCCAGCGAAAATGGACAGATGAACACTGAAGCTTTCTTT.

At least ten counts were recorded for this clonotype. This chain connects TRBV30 to TRBJ2-7; TRBD2 is a possible D gene (6 bases). Deletions cut 4 bases from V and 2 bases from J, with 9 bases between. This CDR3 comprises 12 residues. CDR1 is GTSNPN, CDR2 SVGIG, per germline (reference sequence). CDR3: CAWNRGTYEQYF. CDR3 DNA sequence: TGTGCCTGGAATCGCGGGACCTACGAGCAGTACTTC.

This clonotype was observed a handful of times. This rearrangement joins TRBV20-1 to TRBJ2-7, with a tentative D call TRBD2 (7 bases). Trimming stripped 1 base from V and 5 bases from J, with 15 bases between. CDR3 length: 14 amino acids. Germline values: CDR1 DFQATT, CDR2 SNEGSKA (reference sequence). The CDR3 spells CSARGAGARDEQYF. Here the CDR3 DNA reads TGCAGTGCTAGAGGGGCGGGGGCGCGTGACGAGCAGTACTTC.

This clonotype was seen a few times. The V call is TRBV5-6, the J call TRBJ2-7; 9 positions agree with TRBD1. This CDR3 has 14 residues. The germline V gene encodes CDR1 SGHDT and CDR2 YYEEEE. The V and J ends lost 5 bases and 5 bases, in that order; junction bases with no gene match: 8. DNA of the CDR3: TGTGCCAGCAGTACACCGGGACAGGGAAACGAGCAGTACTTC. Translating gives CASSTPGQGNEQYF.

This clonotype has ten or more counts. This chain links TRBV7-9 with TRBJ1-2, with TRBD1 as a possible D gene (6 bases). CDR3 length equals 13 residues. Germline V CDR1 and CDR2: SEHNR, FQNEAQ (reference sequence). V was cut by 6 bases and J by 8 bases, with 16 bases left in between. The CDR3 is CASRPDSSAGYTF. CDR3 coding DNA: TGTGCCAGCAGGCCGGACAGTTCAGCAGGCTACACCTTC.